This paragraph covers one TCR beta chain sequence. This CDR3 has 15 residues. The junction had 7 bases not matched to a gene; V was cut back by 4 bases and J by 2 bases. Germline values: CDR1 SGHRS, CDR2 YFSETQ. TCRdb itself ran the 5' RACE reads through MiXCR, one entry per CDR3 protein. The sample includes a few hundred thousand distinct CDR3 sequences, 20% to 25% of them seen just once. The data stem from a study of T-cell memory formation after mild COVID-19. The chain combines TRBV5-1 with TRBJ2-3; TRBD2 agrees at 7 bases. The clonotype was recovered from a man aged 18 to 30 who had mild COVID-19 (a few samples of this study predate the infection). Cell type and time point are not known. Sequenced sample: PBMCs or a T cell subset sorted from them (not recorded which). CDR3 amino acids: CASSEASGDTDTQYF. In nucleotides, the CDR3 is TGCGCCAGCAGCGAGGCTAGCGGCGACACAGATACGCAGTATTTT. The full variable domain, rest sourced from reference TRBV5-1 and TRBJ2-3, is KAGVTQTPRYLIKTRGQQVTLSCSPISGHRSVSWYQQTPGQGLQFLFEYFSETQRNKGNFPGRFSGRQFSNSRSEMNVSTLELGDSALYLCASSEASGDTDTQYFGPGTRLTVL.